The subject of this entry is one TCR beta chain. Antigen: not known. Next came a second PCR, run for about 6 to 12 cycles, which used a sample-barcoded 5' primer along with a J-beta primer mix. Each cDNA was tagged by a template-switch adaptor containing 12 random nucleotides. TCRdb analysed the 5' RACE reads with MiXCR anew, one entry per CDR3 protein. The sample comprises about 1.5 million distinct CDR3 sequences, 35% to 45% of which are singletons, and less than 5% rests with the top ten. CDR1 is SGHAT, CDR2 FQNNGV, per germline. The CDR3 runs to 13 residues. Trimming pared 4 bases from V and 7 bases from J, leaving 10 bases between. This sample was taken from a study of blood T cells in healthy people across ages. Points from the study as a whole: Long-lived donors had more naive CD4+ cells and higher diversity than aged donors. Estimates of total diversity, which came from one million sequenced T cells, were considered to be underestimates.

The specimen was blood. V gene TRBV11-2 combines with J gene TRBJ2-2; D is perhaps TRBD1 (6 bases). The clonotype originates from a woman between 18 and 29 years old in good health. The DNA of the CDR3 is TGTGCCAGCAGCTCCCTCAGGGGCGGGGAGCTGTTTTTT. Encoded protein: CASSSLRGGELFF. The full variable domain, rest sourced from reference TRBV11-2 and TRBJ2-2, is EAGVAQSPRYKIIEKRQSVAFWCNPISGHATLYWYQQILGQGPKLLIQFQNNGVVDDSQLPKDRFSAERLKGVDSTLKIQPAKLEDSAVYLCASSSLRGGELFFGEGSRLTVL.